This TCR beta chain was retrieved from a study of identical twins. Overall study findings and caveats: Invariant T cells like MAIT and iNKT could partly confound the zero-insertion analyses.

Template switching added a universal primer binding site, and final cDNA carried unique molecular identifiers. MiXCR, run by TCRdb on the 5' RACE reads, gives a single entry per CDR3 protein. The sample has hundreds of thousands of distinct CDR3 sequences; more than 6.5% are singletons. This CDR3 has 16 amino acids. Trimming at V came to 0 bases and at J to 4 bases, leaving 7 bases not matched to a gene. CDR1 and CDR2 (germline): SGHKS, YYEKEE (reference sequence). This clonotype has at least ten counts. Its antigen is not identified. The same data also contributed to another study, on yellow fever vaccine responses in identical twins.

The chain is built from TRBV5-5 and TRBJ2-3; 8 positions match TRBD2. This receptor was obtained from a woman aged 18-29 years in good health. Sequenced: PBMCs. The CDR3 sequence: CASSLESGSPADTQYF. The CDR3 DNA sequence: TGTGCCAGCAGCTTGGAGAGCGGGAGTCCCGCAGATACGCAGTATTTT.